This TCR beta chain was sequenced for a study of T cells in Graves' hyperthyroidism and ophthalmopathy. Whole-study context: Peripheral blood was taken when the disease was first diagnosed, before any treatment began.

This clonotype was picked up many times. What was amplified from RNA transcripts were TCR beta CDR3 regions. The TCR CDR3 first-round RT-PCR relied on the HTBI primer set. TCRdb re-derived calls from the multiplex PCR reads in MiXCR, one entry per CDR3 protein. The table has about 550,000 distinct CDR3 sequences, roughly 20% seen once. Material for sequencing was blood. This sequence originates from a man between 18 and 35 years old with Graves' hyperthyroidism.

For the CDR3, the DNA is TGTGCCAGCAGTGAACAGGCGAACACTGAAGCTTTCTTT. Amino acids: CASSEQANTEAFF. The chain is built from TRBV2 and TRBJ1-1; D not resolved. The CDR3 covers 13 residues. The V end lost 2 bases, the J end lost 1 base, and 5 bases lay between the germline ends. The germline gives CDR1 SNHLY, CDR2 FYNNEI.